The 5 T cell receptor beta chains listed next were all sequenced from one sample in a study of T cell repertoires in cytomegalovirus infection. TCRdb re-called the reads through MiXCR, storing one row per CDR3 protein. The repertoire holds some 800,000 distinct CDR3 sequences, with almost 30% as singletons. These TCRs are of unknown antigen specificity. Specimen: cultured CD8+ T cells from PBMCs, collected from culture after CMV antigen stimulation. These TCRs come from a human donor in good health (CMV status not recorded). Some clones in this sample may be carry-over from other donors' samples.

CDR3 bases: TGCAGTGCTCCCGACCCTGGTGGTGGCTACACCTTC. Protein sequence: CSAPDPGGGYTF. This chain links TRBV20-1 with TRBJ1-2; D unresolved. CDR1 is DFQATT and CDR2 is SNEGSKA in the germline V gene (reference sequence). The CDR3 contains 12 residues. V was shortened by 5 bases and J by 7 bases, with 14 bases between the two germline ends.

This clonotype was seen only a few times. J is TRBJ2-5 and V is TRBV6-2 or TRBV6-3; D might be TRBD2 (6 bases). Germline loops: CDR1 MNHEY, CDR2 SVGEGT. With 8 bases removed from V and 2 bases from J, the gap between germline ends came to 12 bases. This CDR3 is 13 amino acids long. DNA for the CDR3: TGTGCCAGCCGGCTAGCGAATCAAGAGACCCAGTACTTC. Protein product: CASRLANQETQYF.

The genes are TRBV4-1 and TRBJ2-3; D could derive from TRBD1 or TRBD2 (5 bases each). The germline gives CDR1 MGHRA, CDR2 YSYEKL. The germline V and J ends were trimmed by 4 bases and 0 bases, with 11 bases remaining between them. The CDR3 has 15 residues. The CDR3 region is CASSRGMGSTDTQYF. The CDR3 nucleotides read TGCGCCAGCAGCCGGGGGATGGGAAGCACAGATACGCAGTATTTT.

V and J are TRBV27 and TRBJ2-7, with 7 bases that match TRBD1. The CDR3 is made up of 12 amino acids. The germline V gene has CDR1 MNHEY and CDR2 SMNVEV (reference sequence). V was clipped by 3 bases and J by 7 bases; unmatched bases: 3. The chain's CDR3 is CASSLKQGEQYF. As DNA, the CDR3 is TGTGCCAGCAGTTTGAAACAGGGGGAGCAGTACTTC.

This clonotype was picked up a small number of times. The rearrangement links TRBV19 to TRBJ1-5, with D unresolved. The V gene lost 3 bases and the J gene lost 4 bases, with 10 bases spanning the gap. Per the germline V gene, CDR1 is LNHDA and CDR2 is SQIVND (reference sequence). The CDR3 is 14 amino acids. This CDR3 is CASSIVGKNQPQHF. DNA for the CDR3: TGTGCCAGTAGTATCGTCGGTAAAAATCAGCCCCAGCATTTT.